This T cell receptor beta chain is from a study of identical twins. Each CDR3 protein is one row after TCRdb ran MiXCR on the 5' RACE reads. This repertoire shows fewer than 250,000 distinct CDR3 sequences, about a sixth found once; its top ten account for 40%. The germline CDR1 and CDR2 sequences are SGDLS and YYNGEE. Trimming removed 0 bases from V and 6 bases from J, with 21 bases in between. This CDR3 is 17 amino acids long. The same data also contributed to another study, on T cells expressing NK-cell markers.

V gene TRBV9 combines with J gene TRBJ1-1; possibly TRBD1 for D (5 bases). The sample comprised CD8+ T cells sorted from blood. The sequence derives from a woman younger than 35 in good health. The chain's CDR3 is CASSVDGDRTSGPEAFF. CDR3 bases: TGTGCCAGCAGCGTAGACGGCGATCGAACCTCGGGGCCTGAAGCTTTCTTT.